The next 18 T cell receptor beta chains were all read from a single sample in a study of T cell repertoires in aging, cancer and after chemotherapy. Rearranged V-D-J TRB sequences were amplified with a mixed TRB-A/B primer pool. One entry per CDR3 protein, called by TCRdb with MiXCR from the multiplex PCR reads. The sample has about 1,300 distinct CDR3 sequences, more than 55% seen once. Peripheral blood genomic DNA, not sorted cells or RNA, was the template. Sequencing was carried out using blood. All receptors come from a human donor with a blood cancer.

The chain carries TRBV6-1 and TRBJ2-7; D may be TRBD1 or TRBD2 (6 bases each). Germline CDR1 and CDR2: MNHNS and SASEGT. V gave up 6 bases and J gave up 1 base, with 16 bases separating them. The CDR3 totals 15 residues. DNA for the CDR3: TGTGCCAGCAGCAGAGGGGGACTGCAATCCTACGAGCAGTACTTC. Amino acids: CASSRGGLQSYEQYF.

V and J are TRBV10-3 and TRBJ2-5, with D tentatively TRBD1 (6 bases). This CDR3 is 14 amino acids long. Deletions cut 2 bases from V and 4 bases from J, with 11 bases between. CDR1 is ENHRY, CDR2 SYGVKD, per germline. The CDR3 coding sequence is TGTGCCATCAGTGAGACTGACAGGCCAGAGACCCAGTACTTC. This encodes CAISETDRPETQYF.

This chain joins TRBV18 and TRBJ1-2; D perhaps matches TRBD1 (5 bases). The V end lost 0 bases, the J end lost 3 bases, and 5 bases lay between the germline ends. Germline-derived CDR1 and CDR2 are KGHSH and LQKENI. The CDR3 has 13 amino acids. CDR3 region: CASSPPGDYGYTF. The CDR3 DNA sequence: TGTGCCAGCTCACCACCAGGGGACTATGGCTACACCTTC.

CDR3 residues: CASRKTSGGYTDTQYF. The CDR3 DNA sequence: TGTGCCAGCAGGAAGACTAGCGGGGGATACACAGATACGCAGTATTTT. This sequence joins TRBV27 and TRBJ2-3; TRBD2 agrees at 12 bases. V dropped 6 bases and J dropped 2; count of bases not matched to a gene: 6. This CDR3 region has 16 residues. The germline V gene has CDR1 MNHEY and CDR2 SMNVEV (reference sequence).

The chain has TRBV6-5 and TRBJ1-2; D remains ambiguous. The CDR3 loop spans 14 amino acids. Trimming took 5 bases from V and 0 from J, leaving 10 bases between them. The germline V gene encodes CDR1 MNHEY and CDR2 SVGAGI. The CDR3 DNA follows: TGTGCCAGCAGTACTGGCGCAGCTAACTATGGCTACACCTTC. Protein: CASSTGAANYGYTF.

This clonotype has more than one count but fewer than ten. The chain carries TRBV29-1 and TRBJ1-3, with D possibly being TRBD1 (6 bases). Germline V gene data show CDR1 as SQVTM and CDR2 as ANQGSEA. V lost 4 bases, J lost 3 bases, and 16 bases lay in between. This CDR3 has 15 residues. The CDR3 region is CSVGTTGTGGNTIYF. CDR3 bases: TGCAGCGTTGGGACAACAGGGACTGGTGGAAACACCATATATTTT.

The chain employs TRBV11-1 and TRBJ2-3; D is unresolved. Germline loops: CDR1 SGHAT, CDR2 FQDESV (reference sequence). This CDR3 spans 14 amino acids. V shed 1 base and J shed 2 bases, with 7 bases lying between them. The CDR3 coding sequence is TGTGCCAGCAGCTTAGGGGTCTACACAGATACGCAGTATTTT. Translating it yields CASSLGVYTDTQYF.

CDR3 loop: CAWRDSDRVNYGYTF. The CDR3 DNA reads TGTGCCTGGAGGGACAGCGATAGGGTGAACTATGGCTACACCTTC. The V gene is TRBV30, the J gene TRBJ1-2; the D gene is possibly TRBD1 (6 bases). The ends were cut back, 3 bases at V and 2 bases at J, with 16 bases in the middle. This CDR3 has 15 residues. The germline gives CDR1 GTSNPN, CDR2 SVGIG (reference sequence).

The chain couples TRBV6-1 to TRBJ1-3, with D tentatively TRBD1 (6 bases). The CDR3 loop spans 15 amino acids. Trimming removed 6 bases at V and 0 bases at J, with 12 bases between. CDR1 is MNHNS and CDR2 is SASEGT in the germline V gene. CDR3 DNA: TGTGCCAGCAGCCAGGACAGTCGCTCTGGAAACACCATATATTTT. It specifies CASSQDSRSGNTIYF.

This chain connects TRBV19 to TRBJ1-1, with 7 bases identical to TRBD1. Germline assignment: CDR1 LNHDA and CDR2 SQIVND (reference sequence). The CDR3 extends over 14 amino acids. V lost 7 bases and J lost 5; bases outside the gene matches: 10. CDR3 in DNA: TGTGCCAGTACCATTACGACAGGGAGAACTGAAGCTTTCTTT. Amino acids: CASTITTGRTEAFF. The complete variable domain, with remaining parts taken from reference TRBV19 and TRBJ1-1, reads DGGITQSPKYLFRKEGQNVTLSCEQNLNHDAMYWYRQDPGQGLRLIYYSQIVNDFQKGDIAEGYSVSREKKESFPLTVTSAQKNPTAFYLCASTITTGRTEAFFGQGTRLTVV.

This clonotype was recorded only once. V gene TRBV19 combines with J gene TRBJ1-5; D gene ambiguous. V lost 2 bases and J lost 6, with 5 bases in between. CDR3 length: 12 amino acids. CDR1 and CDR2 (germline): LNHDA, SQIVND (reference sequence). The CDR3 loop reads CASSISPQPQHF. CDR3 nucleotides: TGTGCCAGTAGTATATCTCCTCAGCCCCAGCATTTT.

This sequence joins TRBV6-2 or TRBV6-3 and TRBJ1-5; D is unclear. Per the germline V gene, CDR1 is MNHEY and CDR2 is SVGEGT. CDR3 length: 13 amino acids. The V gene lost 7 bases and the J gene lost 7 bases, with 14 bases spanning the gap. The CDR3 DNA reads TGTGCCAGCAACCTCAACGAATACCAGCCCCAGCATTTT. Translation: CASNLNEYQPQHF.

The gene calls are TRBV19 and TRBJ2-6; 9 bases match TRBD1. The CDR3 has 16 residues. The ends lost 5 bases at V and 4 bases at J; junction bases unmatched: 6. Germline-derived CDR1 and CDR2 are LNHDA and SQIVND (reference sequence). The DNA of the CDR3 is TGTGCCAGTAGTCCAGGGACAGGGCTCGGGGCCAACGTCCTGACTTTC. This sequence encodes CASSPGTGLGANVLTF.

The rearrangement joins TRBV30 to TRBJ2-1; 7 nucleotides line up with TRBD1. The CDR3 totals 14 residues. Germline values: CDR1 GTSNPN, CDR2 SVGIG (reference sequence). V shed 4 bases, J shed 4 bases, and the junction held 7 bases outside the gene matches. The chain's CDR3 is CAWTRDSNYNEQFF. As DNA, the CDR3 is TGTGCCTGGACCCGGGACAGTAATTACAATGAGCAGTTCTTC.

This clonotype has only one observation. The gene calls are TRBV19 and TRBJ1-2, with TRBD1 identical over 8 bases. This CDR3 is built from 14 residues. J was trimmed by 4 bases and V by 4 bases; bases with no gene match: 5. The germline V gene encodes CDR1 LNHDA and CDR2 SQIVND (reference sequence). The CDR3: CASSTGQGFYGYTF. The CDR3 DNA follows: TGTGCCAGTAGTACCGGACAGGGCTTCTATGGCTACACCTTC.

This clonotype was observed once. The chain has TRBV6-5 and TRBJ1-2, with TRBD1 as a possible D gene (6 bases). Germline values: CDR1 MNHEY, CDR2 SVGAGI. V was shortened by 2 bases and J by 1 base, with 14 bases between the two germline ends. The CDR3 loop spans 16 amino acids. DNA for the CDR3: TGTGCCAGCAGTTACGGGGCTCGCAGGGGTAACTATGGCTACACCTTC. This codes for CASSYGARRGNYGYTF.

V and J are TRBV19 and TRBJ1-2, with 9 bases lining up with TRBD1. This CDR3 is 14 amino acids long. Germline assignment: CDR1 LNHDA and CDR2 SQIVND (reference sequence). Germline trimming cut 6 bases from V and 8 bases from J; bases unmatched to any gene: 10. This CDR3 reads CASRHQGQGNGYTF. The CDR3 nucleotides read TGTGCCAGTAGGCATCAGGGACAGGGAAACGGCTACACCTTC.

This clonotype counts as medium-sized. V usage is TRBV6-2 or TRBV6-3 and J usage is TRBJ2-6, with D maybe TRBD2 (5 bases). The CDR3 runs 15 residues. The V end was cut by 3 bases, the J end by 2 bases, with 8 bases between. Germline CDR1 reads MNHEY; CDR2 reads SVGEGT. The DNA for the CDR3 is TGTGCCAGCAGTTATGAGGGTGCTGGGGCCAACGTCCTGACTTTC. This encodes CASSYEGAGANVLTF.